A single sample gave rise to the 14 T cell receptor beta chains below, sequenced in a study of T cell repertoires in cytomegalovirus infection. TCRdb passed the reads through MiXCR, listing each CDR3 protein once. The sample lists 250,000 to 350,000 distinct CDR3 sequences, more than 20% occurring once. Sequencing was done on a sample of PBMCs. Receptor source: a human donor in good health (CMV status not recorded). Some clones in this sample may be carry-over from other donors' samples.

The V call is TRBV2, the J call TRBJ1-5; a possible D gene is TRBD1 (6 bases). This CDR3 is 13 amino acids long. Per the germline V gene, CDR1 is SNHLY and CDR2 is FYNNEI. The ends were cut back, 1 base at V and 11 bases at J, with 12 bases in the middle. As DNA, the CDR3 is TGTGCCAGCAGTGAAGGTCAGGGGAAGGCCCAGCATTTT. Its translation is CASSEGQGKAQHF.

The rearrangement links TRBV10-3 to TRBJ2-3; 13 bases agree with TRBD2. Trimming cost V 5 bases and J 5 bases; bases outside gene matches: 4. The germline V gene encodes CDR1 ENHRY and CDR2 SYGVKD. The CDR3 consists of 15 residues. CDR3 sequence: CAISRLAGGGDTQYF. CDR3 in DNA: TGTGCCATCAGTCGACTAGCGGGGGGAGGAGATACGCAGTATTTT.

This clonotype was picked up many times. The chain is built from TRBV7-2 and TRBJ2-2; D uncertain. This CDR3 has 13 residues. CDR1 SGHTA and CDR2 FQGNSA come from the germline V gene. V lost 6 bases and J 5 bases, leaving 10 bases between the germline ends. In DNA form, the CDR3 reads TGTGCCAGCAGAAAACTTAGAACCGGGGAGCTGTTTTTT. It yields the protein CASRKLRTGELFF.

The chain is built from TRBV5-3 and TRBJ2-1; D uncertain. TRBV5-3 is an open reading frame whose function is uncertain. V was cut by 8 bases and J by 1 base, with 19 bases left in between. This CDR3 spans 16 amino acids. CDR3 sequence reads: CASSIRPAPSYNEQFF. The CDR3 DNA sequence: TGTGCCAGCAGCATCAGACCTGCCCCTTCCTACAATGAGCAGTTCTTC.

In this sample, this clonotype turned up many times. The rearrangement links TRBV6-2 or TRBV6-3 to TRBJ2-5; 8 bases fit TRBD2. The CDR3 spans 15 residues. Trimming cost V 0 bases and J 4 bases; bases outside gene matches: 4. From germline, CDR1 is MNHEY and CDR2 SVGEGT. The CDR3 DNA is TGTGCCAGCAGTTACTCGAGCGGGGGTTCAGAGACCCAGTACTTC. As protein: CASSYSSGGSETQYF.

This chain uses TRBV14 with TRBJ1-1; 7 nucleotides line up with TRBD1. CDR3 length: 14 residues. V was pared by 1 base and J by 3 bases, with 2 bases of the junction left unmatched. Germline V gene lookup returns CDR1 SGHDN and CDR2 FVKESK. DNA for the CDR3: TGTGCCAGCAGCCAAGGGACAGGTTACACTGAAGCTTTCTTT. Translation gives CASSQGTGYTEAFF.

V and J are TRBV15 and TRBJ2-7; 9 bases agree with TRBD2. CDR3 length: 15 residues. Germline loops: CDR1 LNHNV, CDR2 YYDKDF (reference sequence). V lost 1 base and J lost 6; bases outside the gene matches: 7. CDR3 bases: TGTGCCACCAGCAGAGGTTGGCGGGGGGGCAGCGAGCAGTACTTC. Translating gives CATSRGWRGGSEQYF.

This clonotype was detected a few times. The rearrangement uses TRBV7-2 and TRBJ2-2; TRBD1 matches at 7 bases. The CDR3 is 15 residues long. The ends lost 1 base at V and 4 bases at J; junction bases unmatched: 3. CDR1 is SGHTA and CDR2 is FQGNSA in the germline V gene. CDR3 residues: CASSLVTGATGELFF. The CDR3 DNA follows: TGTGCCAGCAGCTTAGTTACAGGGGCCACCGGGGAGCTGTTTTTT.

CDR3 protein: CASSPPDSSSYNEQFF. DNA of the CDR3: TGTGCCAGCAGCCCCCCTGACAGCAGCTCCTACAATGAGCAGTTCTTC. This chain uses TRBV7-9 with TRBJ2-1; TRBD1 is a possible D gene (5 bases). Germline V gene lookup returns CDR1 SEHNR and CDR2 FQNEAQ (reference sequence). Trimming stripped 5 bases from V and 0 bases from J, with 14 bases between. This CDR3 is 16 amino acids long. Full variable domain (rest looked up from reference TRBV7-9 and TRBJ2-1): DTGVSQNPRHKITKRGQNVTFRCDPISEHNRLYWYRQTLGQGPEFLTYFQNEAQLEKSRLLSDRFSAERPKGSFSTLEIQRTEQGDSAMYLCASSPPDSSSYNEQFFGPGTRLTVL.

The chain joins TRBV5-1 to TRBJ1-4; perhaps TRBD1 as D (5 bases). V was shortened by 4 bases and J by 7 bases, with 17 bases between the two germline ends. The length of the CDR3 is 15 residues. The V gene's germline CDR1 is SGHRS and CDR2 YFSETQ. CDR3 sequence (DNA): TGCGCCAGCAGCGCCACCGGGCAGGGTGGTGAAAAACTGTTTTTT. This encodes CASSATGQGGEKLFF.

This clonotype appeared many times. The rearrangement uses TRBV2 and TRBJ2-7; D may be TRBD1 (5 bases). This CDR3 is 13 amino acids long. Trimming stripped 7 bases from V and 2 bases from J, with 12 bases between. CDR1 SNHLY and CDR2 FYNNEI come from the germline V gene. As DNA, the CDR3 is TGTGCCAGCACTCGACAGAAAGCCTACGAGCAGTACTTC. Amino acids: CASTRQKAYEQYF.

The chain links TRBV20-1 to TRBJ1-2; D gene uncertain. V was shortened by 3 bases and J by 8 bases, with 16 bases between the two germline ends. This CDR3 has 13 residues. Germline-derived CDR1 and CDR2 are DFQATT and SNEGSKA (reference sequence). DNA for the CDR3: TGCAGTGCTAGTAGCGGGTTTCTAGGGGGCTACACCTTC. As protein: CSASSGFLGGYTF.

The sample holds a few counts of this clonotype. V is TRBV12-3 or TRBV12-4 and J is TRBJ2-7, with unresolved D. V lost 7 bases to trimming and J lost 5 bases, with 18 bases between them. The CDR3 is 14 residues long. The CDR3 reads CASTPGPSDHEQYF. The CDR3 nucleotides read TGTGCCAGCACCCCCGGACCATCGGACCACGAGCAGTACTTC.

This clonotype was observed at least ten times. The chain joins TRBV7-6 to TRBJ1-6; no clear D gene. Germline CDR1 SGHVS, CDR2 FNYEAQ. The CDR3 is made up of 15 amino acids. Trimming took off 5 bases at V and 7 bases at J, with 15 bases between the two ends. The CDR3 bases are TGTGCCAGCAGCCCTGCGGGCATTCCAAATTCACCCCTCCACTTT. Its protein product is CASSPAGIPNSPLHF.